A selection of T cell receptor beta chains follows, all from one sample in a study of T cell changes during pregnancy in multiple sclerosis. This table comes from immunoSEQ multiplex PCR, and its TCRdb copy is limited to in-frame clones, with some not included. The sample contains about 60,000 clones, 96% of which appear only once. Source: CD8+ T cells from peripheral blood mononuclear cells, taken after pregnancy. These TCRs come from a female donor with multiple sclerosis, enrolled in a pregnancy study. Each CDR3 is given with its conserved first and last residue. D genes are given only for firm matches.

J gene | D gene | V gene | CDR3 protein | CDR3 DNA
TRBJ2-7 | TRBD1 | TRBV2 | CASRGQSYEQYF | TGTGCCAGCAGGGGACAGTCCTACGAGCAGTACTTC
TRBJ2-7 | . | TRBV9 | CASSSGLLSYEQYF | TGTGCCAGCAGCTCGGGACTCCTCTCCTACGAGCAGTACTTC
TRBJ2-7 | . | TRBV30 | CATHSDTYEQYF | TGTGCCACGCATTCAGACACCTACGAGCAGTACTTC
TRBJ2-3 | . | TRBV27 | CASSWTPPDTQYF | TGTGCCAGCAGCTGGACTCCACCTGATACGCAGTATTTT
TRBJ1-4 | . | TRBV6-6 | CASSYGEDEKLFF | TGTGCCAGCAGTTACGGAGAAGATGAAAAACTGTTTTTT
TRBJ1-1 | . | TRBV4-1 | CASSQGGLPGAEAFF | TGCGCCAGCAGCCAAGGGGGGCTCCCCGGAGCTGAAGCTTTCTTT
TRBJ2-3 | . | TRBV4-1 | CASSQGRALGPDTQYF | TGCGCCAGCAGCCAAGGACGGGCTTTGGGGCCAGATACGCAGTATTTT
TRBJ2-5 | TRBD2 | TRBV7-9 | CASSSAGGHSAGETQYF | TGTGCCAGCAGCTCAGCGGGAGGGCACTCGGCGGGGGAGACCCAGTACTTC
TRBJ1-4 | . | TRBV9 | CASSARSGVEKLFF | TGTGCCAGCAGCGCCCGGTCCGGTGTCGAAAAACTGTTTTTT
TRBJ1-5 | TRBD1 | TRBV7-9 | CASSQTGSNQPQHF | TGTGCCAGCAGTCAGACAGGGTCAAATCAGCCCCAGCATTTT
TRBJ2-1 | . | TRBV19 | CASSIAGRSIPNEQFF | TGTGCCAGTAGTATAGCAGGCCGAAGTATCCCAAATGAGCAGTTCTTC
TRBJ2-7 | TRBD1 | TRBV27 | CASGRQGASSGEQYF | TGTGCCAGCGGAAGACAGGGGGCGTCTTCGGGCGAGCAGTACTTC
TRBJ2-2 | . | TRBV4-1 | CASSLTGELFF | TGCGCCAGCTCTCTCACCGGGGAGCTGTTTTTT
TRBJ1-5 | TRBD1 | TRBV27 | CASSLMTGGNQPQHF | TGTGCCAGCAGCCTTATGACAGGGGGCAATCAGCCCCAGCATTTT
TRBJ2-7 | . | TRBV27 | CASSPGFREQYF | TGTGCCAGCAGTCCAGGGTTCCGCGAGCAGTACTTC